This TCR beta chain was documented in a study of T cell changes during pregnancy in multiple sclerosis. This table comes from immunoSEQ multiplex PCR, and its TCRdb copy is limited to in-frame clones, with some not included. This sample carries just under 80,000 clones, just under 95% of them seen once, and the ten largest clones take approximately 0.71%. The length of the CDR3 is 14 residues. Trimming stripped 3 bases from V and 1 base from J, with 9 bases between. Germline V gene lookup returns CDR1 SGHTA and CDR2 FQGNSA. The input for sequencing was peripheral blood, taken in the second trimester of pregnancy. J is TRBJ1-1 and V is TRBV7-2, with D perhaps TRBD1 (5 bases). The TCR sequence derives from a female donor in good health, enrolled as a control in a pregnancy study. The CDR3 protein is CASSFGHPNTEAFF. CDR3 DNA: TGTGCCAGCAGCTTCGGACACCCGAACACTGAAGCTTTCTTT. The full variable domain, with the rest looked up from reference TRBV7-2 and TRBJ1-1, is GAGVSQSPSNKVTEKGKDVELRCDPISGHTALYWYRQSLGQGLEFLIYFQGNSAPDKSGLPSDRFSAERTGGSVSTLTIQRTQQEDSAVYLCASSFGHPNTEAFFGQGTRLTVV.